This TCR beta chain was identified in a study of T cell responses to AZD1222 COVID-19 vaccine. The protocol was immunoSEQ multiplex PCR, while the TCRdb copy is restricted to in-frame clones and leaves out a portion. The table lists around 170,000 clones, 85% to 95% of them singletons. With regard to this clone: Its target is unknown.

General study findings and limits: Of the AZD1222 recipients, only 6 or 7 were seropositive at baseline. The sample set comprised mostly white British donors with more females, and clonal diversity was possibly underestimated. Vaccination with two AZD1222 doses was followed by a rise in Spike-specific TCR breadth and depth.

Trimming shortened V by 8 bases and J by 4 bases, and 2 bases separated the two germline ends. The CDR3 has 10 amino acids. The sequencing here drew on peripheral blood, taken 28 days after the second AZD1222 dose. This clonotype was obtained from an adult who received the AZD1222 COVID-19 vaccine. The chain combines TRBV12-3 or TRBV12-4 with TRBJ2-2; D ambiguous. CDR3 sequence reads: CASGTGELFF. CDR3 bases: TGTGCCAGCGGCACCGGGGAGCTGTTTTTT.